Listed here is a single T cell receptor beta chain. The data were taken from a study of blood T cell repertoires in COVID-19. Study as a whole: The origin of the acute and convalescent COVID-19 samples was the United States, Italy and Spain. In each case, the material was cDNA or gDNA derived from T cells, B-cell-depleted T cells, or PBMCs.

Original processing notes: Estimates of nucleated cell counts were drawn from the amplification of reference gene primers. Libraries were prepared by immunoSEQ multiplex PCR; TCRdb keeps only in-frame clonotypes and omits some of them. The DNA gave D and trimming, while V, J and clone size come from that table. The sample records about 160,000 clones, approximately 95% being singletons. The V gene's germline CDR1 is SNHLY and CDR2 FYNNEI. The CDR3 totals 15 residues. Losses at the gene ends were 2 bases for V and 8 bases for J; bases not matched to a gene: 7. Sequences were obtained from peripheral blood. The rearrangement uses TRBV2 and TRBJ2-1; 9 nucleotides match TRBD2. The source is a woman aged 45-60 years with acute or convalescent COVID-19. The chain's CDR3 is CASSESAGGLDEQFF. CDR3 nucleotide sequence: TGTGCCAGCAGTGAATCAGCGGGAGGTTTGGATGAGCAGTTCTTC.